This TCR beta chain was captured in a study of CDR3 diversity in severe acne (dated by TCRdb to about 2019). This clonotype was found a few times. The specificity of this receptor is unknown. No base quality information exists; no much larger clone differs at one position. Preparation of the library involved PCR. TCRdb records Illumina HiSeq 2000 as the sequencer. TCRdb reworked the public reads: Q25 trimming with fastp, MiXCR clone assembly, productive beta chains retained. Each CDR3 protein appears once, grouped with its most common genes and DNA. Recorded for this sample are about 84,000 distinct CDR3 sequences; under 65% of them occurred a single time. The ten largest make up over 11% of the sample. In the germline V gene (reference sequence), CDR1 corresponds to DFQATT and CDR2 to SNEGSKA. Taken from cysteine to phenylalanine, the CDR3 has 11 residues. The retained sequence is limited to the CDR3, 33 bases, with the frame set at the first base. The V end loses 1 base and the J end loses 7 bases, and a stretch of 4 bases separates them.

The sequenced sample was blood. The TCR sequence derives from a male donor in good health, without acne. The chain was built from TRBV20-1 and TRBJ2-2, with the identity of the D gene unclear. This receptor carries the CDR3 CSARGVGELFF. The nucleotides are TGCAGTGCTAGAGGGGTCGGGGAGCTGTTTTTT.